These 20 T cell receptor beta chains share one sample of origin, sequenced in a study of OX40 agonist ivuxolimab in advanced cancers. Measured with immunoSEQ multiplex PCR; TCRdb has only the in-frame clones, and not every one. The sample has tens of thousands of clones; roughly 90% are singletons. The sample was CD4+ or CD8+ T cells sorted from blood, taken in a trial of the OX40 agonist ivuxolimab. All receptors derive from an adult with an advanced solid tumor such as melanoma, head and neck, liver or kidney cancer.

V usage is TRBV5-6 and J usage is TRBJ2-5; 11 nucleotides line up with TRBD2. Germline CDR1 is SGHDT and CDR2 is YYEEEE. This CDR3 region has 15 residues. The junction had 5 bases not matched to a gene; V was cut back by 2 bases and J by 5 bases. CDR3 coding DNA: TGTGCCAGCAGCTTTAGCGGGGGGGCGTCGGAGACCCAGTACTTC. Translated, it gives CASSFSGGASETQYF.

J is TRBJ1-6 and V is TRBV6-5; D gene unclear. The CDR3 loop spans 15 amino acids. The V gene lost 4 bases and the J gene lost 1 base, with 8 bases spanning the gap. The germline CDR1 and CDR2 sequences are MNHEY and SVGAGI. The CDR3 loop is CASSSAGSYNSPLHF. CDR3 in DNA: TGTGCCAGCAGTTCGGCGGGATCCTATAATTCACCCCTCCACTTT.

V and J are TRBV27 and TRBJ2-5; TRBD2 aligns across 7 bases. The trim removed 6 bases at V and 1 base at J, leaving 5 bases unmatched. CDR1 and CDR2 (germline): MNHEY, SMNVEV (reference sequence). The CDR3 has 14 amino acids. The CDR3 DNA is TGTGCCAGCAGGCAGGGAGGGAGCCAAGAGACCCAGTACTTC. This gives the protein CASRQGGSQETQYF.

The chain employs TRBV30 and TRBJ2-7; tentatively, D is TRBD2 (7 bases). V shed 0 bases and J shed 0 bases, with 18 bases lying between them. Germline CDR1 GTSNPN, CDR2 SVGIG (reference sequence). CDR3 length: 17 amino acids. For the CDR3, the DNA is TGTGCCTGGAGTGTACGGGTGGGAGGGGGAAGCTCCTACGAGCAGTACTTC. Its protein is CAWSVRVGGGSSYEQYF.

The table lists this clone with a count of one. The chain is built from TRBV5-8 and TRBJ1-2; D is perhaps TRBD1 (5 bases). CDR3 length equals 12 residues. With 1 base removed from V and 6 bases from J, the gap between germline ends came to 7 bases. Per the germline V gene, CDR1 is SGHTS and CDR2 is YDEGEE. CDR3 sequence: CASSLRGDGYTF. CDR3 in DNA: TGTGCCAGCAGCTTGAGGGGAGATGGCTACACCTTC.

This chain connects TRBV2 to TRBJ1-1; TRBD1 is a possible D gene (5 bases). Germline lookup yields CDR1 SNHLY and CDR2 FYNNEI. There are 14 residues in the CDR3. V was clipped by 6 bases and J by 4 bases, with 15 bases between them. CDR3 sequence reads: CASRLNQGGTEAFF. The DNA of the CDR3 is TGTGCCAGCAGATTGAACCAGGGAGGCACTGAAGCTTTCTTT. The full variable domain, completed using reference TRBV2 and TRBJ1-1, is EPEVTQTPSHQVTQMGQEVILRCVPISNHLYFYWYRQILGQKVEFLVSFYNNEISEKSEIFDDQFSVERPDGSNFTLKIRSTKLEDSAMYFCASRLNQGGTEAFFGQGTRLTVV.

The genes are TRBV6-5 and TRBJ2-1; 7 bases match TRBD2. There are 14 residues in the CDR3. With V trimmed by 7 bases and J by 6 bases, 9 bases remained unmatched. Per the germline V gene, CDR1 is MNHEY and CDR2 is SVGAGI. Written as DNA, the CDR3 is TGTGCCAGCACCGCCGGGACGGGGGGCAATGAGCAGTTCTTC. Protein sequence: CASTAGTGGNEQFF.

This clone was seen a few times. The chain carries TRBV4-1 and TRBJ2-3; D perhaps matches TRBD1 (5 bases). V lost 4 bases to trimming and J lost 3 bases, with 17 bases between them. Per the germline V gene, CDR1 is MGHRA and CDR2 is YSYEKL. The CDR3 contains 16 residues. CDR3 bases: TGCGCCAGCAGCCTGAAGGGGCACGGTGGAACAGATACGCAGTATTTT. This sequence encodes CASSLKGHGGTDTQYF.

This clone was seen a single time. This chain links TRBV29-1 with TRBJ2-6; 10 bases fit TRBD2. Germline CDR1 and CDR2: SQVTM and ANQGSEA. The CDR3 length is 15 residues. V dropped 4 bases and J dropped 1; count of bases not matched to a gene: 1. In DNA form, the CDR3 reads TGCAGCGTTGCTAGCGGGAGTTCTGGGGCCAACGTCCTGACTTTC. Translated, it gives CSVASGSSGANVLTF. The whole variable domain, filled in from reference TRBV29-1 and TRBJ2-6, reads SAVISQKPSRDICQRGTSLTIQCQVDSQVTMMFWYRQQPGQSLTLIATANQGSEATYESGFVIDKFPISRPNLTFSTLTVSNMSPEDSSIYLCSVASGSSGANVLTFGAGSRLTVL.

The J gene is TRBJ2-7, the V gene TRBV6-6, with TRBD1 matching over 8 bases. V was pared by 2 bases and J by 5 bases, with 8 bases of the junction left unmatched. The CDR3 has 15 residues. From germline, CDR1 is MNHNY and CDR2 SVGAGI (reference sequence). The DNA for the CDR3 is TGTGCCAGCAGTTACCTGGCAGGGGGCCTAGACGAGCAGTACGTC. Amino acids: CASSYLAGGLDEQYV.

The rearrangement links TRBV7-2 to TRBJ2-1, with 12 positions matching TRBD2. Germline V gene sequence: CDR1 SGHTA, CDR2 FQGNSA. CDR3 size: 17 residues. V lost 0 bases and J lost 4; bases outside the gene matches: 4. CDR3 amino acids: CASSLAGLAGGYNEQFF. CDR3 DNA: TGTGCCAGCAGCTTAGCGGGGCTAGCGGGAGGGTACAATGAGCAGTTCTTC.

This clone is labeled as medium-sized (0.01 to 0.1%). The rearrangement uses TRBV28 and TRBJ2-1; D not resolved. CDR3 length: 14 amino acids. Trimming stripped 5 bases from V and 0 bases from J, with 8 bases between. In germline, CDR1 is MDHEN, CDR2 SYDVKM. The CDR3 reads CASSTTVSYNEQFF. CDR3 sequence (DNA): TGTGCCAGCAGTACGACTGTCTCCTACAATGAGCAGTTCTTC.

The V gene is TRBV15, the J gene TRBJ1-4, with TRBD1 matching over 9 bases. CDR3 length: 18 residues. Germline V gives CDR1 LNHNV, CDR2 YYDKDF (reference sequence). The ends lost 1 base at V and 7 bases at J; junction bases unmatched: 13. CDR3 coding DNA: TGTGCCACCAGCAGAGCGACAGGGGGTGGTTACGGTCGTGAAAAACTGTTTTTT. Translation: CATSRATGGGYGREKLFF.

The gene calls are TRBV4-1 and TRBJ2-5; no reliable D call. Between the trimmed V and J ends, which lost 0 bases and 3 bases, there was a span of 5 bases. The V gene's germline CDR1 is MGHRA and CDR2 YSYEKL. The CDR3 is 13 amino acids. The CDR3 here is CASSQDMEETQYF. DNA for the CDR3: TGCGCCAGCAGCCAAGATATGGAAGAGACCCAGTACTTC.

V gene TRBV29-1 combines with J gene TRBJ2-2; D might be TRBD1 or TRBD2, each matching 5 bases. Germline V gene lookup returns CDR1 SQVTM and CDR2 ANQGSEA. The CDR3 totals 12 residues. Between the trimmed V and J ends, which lost 6 bases and 10 bases, there was a span of 15 bases. The CDR3 here is CSVGTGGAELFF. In nucleotides, the CDR3 is TGCAGCGTGGGGACGGGCGGCGCGGAGCTGTTTTTT.

With respect to this clone: One junction end disagrees with the germline gene, perhaps due to a read error. The chain is built from TRBV27 and TRBJ1-5; no reliable D call. Germline assignment: CDR1 MNHEY and CDR2 SMNVEV (reference sequence). The CDR3 covers 14 residues. This chain's CDR3 is CASSVSGKGQPQHF. The CDR3 bases are TGTGCCAGCAGTGTATCAGGAAAGGGTCAGCCCCAGCATTTT.

The chain employs TRBV23-1 and TRBJ2-7; D may correspond to TRBD1 or TRBD2 (6 bases each). TRBV23-1 carries the ORF label, with uncertain function. The CDR3 is made up of 14 amino acids. Trimming stripped 2 bases from V and 2 bases from J, with 10 bases between. The CDR3 DNA is TGCGCCAGCAGTCAAAACAGGGAGGCCTACGAGCAGTACGTC. Amino acid sequence: CASSQNREAYEQYV.

The chain has TRBV14 and TRBJ2-5, with TRBD2 as a possible D gene (5 bases). The CDR3 runs to 12 residues. Germline V gives CDR1 SGHDN, CDR2 FVKESK. Trimming pared 6 bases from V and 5 bases from J, leaving 10 bases between. Here the CDR3 reads CASRRDSETQYF. The CDR3 DNA reads TGTGCCAGCAGACGGGATTCGGAGACCCAGTACTTC.

The V gene is TRBV15, the J gene TRBJ2-2; the D gene is possibly TRBD2 (6 bases). The length of the CDR3 is 13 residues. Germline V gene data show CDR1 as LNHNV and CDR2 as YYDKDF (reference sequence). Between the trimmed V and J ends, which lost 5 bases and 4 bases, there was a span of 8 bases. The CDR3 DNA follows: TGTGCCACCAGCGGCGGGGCCACCGGGGAGCTGTTTTTT. Protein sequence: CATSGGATGELFF.

The V gene is TRBV6-5, the J gene TRBJ1-2; D perhaps matches TRBD1 (5 bases). The CDR3 is 11 amino acids. Germline V gene sequence: CDR1 MNHEY, CDR2 SVGAGI. Trimming stripped 7 bases from V and 8 bases from J, with 11 bases between. The CDR3: CASTNEGGYTF. The CDR3, as DNA: TGTGCCAGCACCAACGAGGGGGGCTACACCTTC.